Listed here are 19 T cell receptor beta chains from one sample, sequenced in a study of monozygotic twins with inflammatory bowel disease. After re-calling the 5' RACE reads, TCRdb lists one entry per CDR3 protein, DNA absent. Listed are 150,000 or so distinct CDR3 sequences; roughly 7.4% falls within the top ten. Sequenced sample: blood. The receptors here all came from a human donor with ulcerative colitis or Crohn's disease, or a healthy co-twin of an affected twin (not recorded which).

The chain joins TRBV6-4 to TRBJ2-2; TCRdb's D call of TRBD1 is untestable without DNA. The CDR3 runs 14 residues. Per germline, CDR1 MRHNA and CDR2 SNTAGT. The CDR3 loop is CASSTDTNTGELFF.

CDR3 amino acids: CASSSGGGSETQYF. V gene TRBV9 combines with J gene TRBJ2-5; TCRdb's assignment of TRBD1 cannot be checked, as there is no DNA. This CDR3 contains 14 residues. Germline values: CDR1 SGDLS, CDR2 YYNGEE.

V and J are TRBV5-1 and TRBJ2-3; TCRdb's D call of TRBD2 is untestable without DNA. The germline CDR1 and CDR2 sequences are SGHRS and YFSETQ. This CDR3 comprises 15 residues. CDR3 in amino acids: CASSFRASGTDTQYF.

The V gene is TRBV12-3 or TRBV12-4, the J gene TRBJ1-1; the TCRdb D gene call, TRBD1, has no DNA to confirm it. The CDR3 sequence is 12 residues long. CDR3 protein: CASSPTGTGGFF.

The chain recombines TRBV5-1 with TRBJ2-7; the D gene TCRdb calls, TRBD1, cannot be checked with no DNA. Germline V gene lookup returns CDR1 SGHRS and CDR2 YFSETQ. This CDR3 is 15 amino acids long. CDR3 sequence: CASSPVVGAFNEQYF.

CDR3 residues: CASSLEGIYTSYEQYF. This chain uses TRBV5-1 with TRBJ2-7; the TCRdb D gene call, TRBD1, has no DNA to confirm it. Germline V gene sequence: CDR1 SGHRS, CDR2 YFSETQ. The CDR3 extends over 16 amino acids.

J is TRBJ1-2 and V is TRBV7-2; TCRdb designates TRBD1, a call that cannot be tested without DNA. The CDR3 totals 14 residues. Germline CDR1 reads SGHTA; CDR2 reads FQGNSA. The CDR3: CASSHRQGWEGYTF.

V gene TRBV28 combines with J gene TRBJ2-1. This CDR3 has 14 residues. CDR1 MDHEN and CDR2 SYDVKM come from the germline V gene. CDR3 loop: CASGWLRGYNEQFF.

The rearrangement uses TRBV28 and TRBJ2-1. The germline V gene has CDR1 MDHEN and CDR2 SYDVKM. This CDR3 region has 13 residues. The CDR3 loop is CASSLEGYNEQFF.

CDR3 residues: CSADLLNEQFF. The chain is built from TRBV20-1 and TRBJ2-1. CDR3 length equals 11 residues. Germline assignment: CDR1 DFQATT and CDR2 SNEGSKA (reference sequence).

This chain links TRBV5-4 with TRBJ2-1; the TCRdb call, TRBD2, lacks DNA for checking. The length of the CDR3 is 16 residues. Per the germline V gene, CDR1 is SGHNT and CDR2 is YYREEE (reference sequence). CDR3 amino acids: CASSPGGGLVYNEQFF.

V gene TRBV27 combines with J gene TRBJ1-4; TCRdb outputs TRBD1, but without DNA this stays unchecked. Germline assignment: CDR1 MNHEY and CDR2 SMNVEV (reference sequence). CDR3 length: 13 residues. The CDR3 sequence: CASSSGGAEKLFF. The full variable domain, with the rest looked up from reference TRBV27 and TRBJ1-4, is EAQVTQNPRYLITVTGKKLTVTCSQNMNHEYMSWYRQDPGLGLRQIYYSMNVEVTDKGDVPEGYKVSRKEKRNFPLILESPSPNQTSLYFCASSSGGAEKLFFGSGTQLSVL.

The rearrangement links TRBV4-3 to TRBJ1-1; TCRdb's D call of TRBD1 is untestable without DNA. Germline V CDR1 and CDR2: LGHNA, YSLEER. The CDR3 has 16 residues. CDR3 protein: CASSQDYRQLNTEAFF.

This chain's CDR3 is CASSLAWLAGVNEQFF. The genes are TRBV5-6 and TRBJ2-1; TCRdb's D call, TRBD2, is unchecked because there is no DNA. The CDR3 contains 16 residues. The V gene's germline CDR1 is SGHDT and CDR2 YYEEEE.

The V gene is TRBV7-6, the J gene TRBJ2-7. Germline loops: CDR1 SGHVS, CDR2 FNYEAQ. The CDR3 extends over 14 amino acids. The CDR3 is CASSSSGGFYEQYF.

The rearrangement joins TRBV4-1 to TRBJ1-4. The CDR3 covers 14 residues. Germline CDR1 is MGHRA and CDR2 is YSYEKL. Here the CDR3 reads CASSQDAPPEKLFF.

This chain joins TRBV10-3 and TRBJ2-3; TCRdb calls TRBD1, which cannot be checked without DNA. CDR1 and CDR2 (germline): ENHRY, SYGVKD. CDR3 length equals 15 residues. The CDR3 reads CAISEGTGSTDTQYF.

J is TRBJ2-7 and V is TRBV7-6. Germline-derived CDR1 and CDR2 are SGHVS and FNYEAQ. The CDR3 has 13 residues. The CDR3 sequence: CASSLSQAYEQYF.

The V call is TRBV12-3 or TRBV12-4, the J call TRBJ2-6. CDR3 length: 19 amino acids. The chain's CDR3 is CASSLRQQQLGSGANVLTF.